Reported below is one TCR beta chain. Its antigen is undetermined. PCR amplification relied on 60 Vbeta primers (plus 13 Jbeta primers). The repertoire was sequenced with immunoSEQ multiplex PCR; TCRdb's copy has only in-frame clones and lacks some. The sample consists of 120,000 to 150,000 clones, roughly four fifths of them appearing once. This specimen comes from a study of cytomegalovirus exposure and HLA in healthy donors. The wider study: Caucasian-associated ancestry cluster membership applied to 75% to 85% of about 370 genotyped donors. Study findings and constraints: Roughly uniform depth of sequencing across donors was assumed in presence/absence analyses. A later analysis linked a missense variant in DCLRE1C to the trimming of TCR beta V and J genes. It was reportedly the case that the classifier diagnosed cytomegalovirus status with high specificity and sensitivity.

CDR3 length equals 14 residues. CDR1 and CDR2 from the germline V gene are LNHNV and YYDKDF (reference sequence). V dropped 8 bases and J dropped 2; count of bases not matched to a gene: 7. The rearrangement uses TRBV15 and TRBJ2-3; 7 bases are a match to TRBD2. Sample: PBMCs. The sequence derives from a female donor in good health and CMV-seronegative. The CDR3 loop is CATSRGTDTDTQYF. The CDR3, as DNA: TGTGCCACCTCGCGGGGGACTGACACAGATACGCAGTATTTT.